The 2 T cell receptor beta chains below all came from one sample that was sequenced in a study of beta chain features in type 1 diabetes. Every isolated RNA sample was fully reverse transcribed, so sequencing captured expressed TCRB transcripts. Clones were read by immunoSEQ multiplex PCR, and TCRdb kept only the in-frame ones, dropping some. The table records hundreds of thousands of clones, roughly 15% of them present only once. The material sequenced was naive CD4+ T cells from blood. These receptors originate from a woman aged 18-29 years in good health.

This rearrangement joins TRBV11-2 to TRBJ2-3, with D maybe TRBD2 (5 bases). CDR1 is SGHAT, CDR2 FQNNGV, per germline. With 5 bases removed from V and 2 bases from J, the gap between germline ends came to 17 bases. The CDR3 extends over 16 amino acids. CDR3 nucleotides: TGTGCCAGCAGCCCGATCCGGGGAGCCTCCACAGATACGCAGTATTTT. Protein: CASSPIRGASTDTQYF. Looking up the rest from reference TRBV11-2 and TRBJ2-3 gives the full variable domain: EAGVAQSPRYKIIEKRQSVAFWCNPISGHATLYWYQQILGQGPKLLIQFQNNGVVDDSQLPKDRFSAERLKGVDSTLKIQPAKLEDSAVYLCASSPIRGASTDTQYFGPGTRLTVL.

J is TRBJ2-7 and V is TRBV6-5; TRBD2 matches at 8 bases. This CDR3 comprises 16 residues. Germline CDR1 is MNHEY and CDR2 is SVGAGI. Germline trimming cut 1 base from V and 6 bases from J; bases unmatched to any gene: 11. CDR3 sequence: CASSYYGPGTSSEQYF. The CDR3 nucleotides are TGTGCCAGCAGTTACTACGGTCCCGGGACTAGTAGCGAGCAGTACTTC.